These 26 T cell receptor beta chains share one sample of origin, sequenced in a study of T cells in Graves' hyperthyroidism and ophthalmopathy. TCR beta CDR3 regions were amplified from RNA transcripts. The primer set for the first-round RT-PCR of the TCR CDR3 was HTBI. TCRdb called the multiplex PCR reads again in MiXCR, with one record for every CDR3 protein. The repertoire holds more than 500,000 distinct CDR3 sequences, approximately 15% seen once, with around 14% in the top ten. Sequencing was done on a sample of blood. These receptors were taken from a woman in her thirties or forties with Graves' hyperthyroidism.

This clonotype was seen many times. V gene TRBV7-9 combines with J gene TRBJ2-7, with D perhaps matching TRBD1 or TRBD2 (5 bases each). Germline CDR1 is SEHNR and CDR2 is FQNEAQ (reference sequence). V lost 1 base to trimming and J lost 6 bases, with 10 bases between them. CDR3 length: 13 residues. CDR3 bases: TGTGCCAGCAGCTTAGGGGGGACGACCGAGCAGTACTTC. Amino acids: CASSLGGTTEQYF.

This clonotype was counted many times. CDR3: CAWSGTVIYEQYF. In DNA form, the CDR3 reads TGTGCCTGGAGCGGGACAGTTATCTACGAGCAGTACTTC. The J gene is TRBJ2-7, the V gene TRBV30, with TRBD1 matching 7 bases. The CDR3 is 13 residues long. Trimming cost V 3 bases and J 3 bases; bases outside gene matches: 5. The V gene's germline CDR1 is GTSNPN and CDR2 SVGIG (reference sequence).

This clonotype was counted at least ten times. The chain is built from TRBV20-1 and TRBJ2-7; TRBD2 aligns across 10 bases. V dropped 3 bases and J dropped 3; count of bases not matched to a gene: 14. Germline CDR1 and CDR2: DFQATT and SNEGSKA (reference sequence). CDR3 length: 17 residues. CDR3 region: CSASPPSGGVLVYEQYF. The CDR3 DNA reads as TGCAGTGCTAGTCCTCCTAGCGGGGGTGTCCTCGTCTACGAGCAGTACTTC.

This clonotype was seen ten or more times. This chain links TRBV2 with TRBJ2-7; 8 bases map to TRBD2. V lost 8 bases to trimming and J lost 6 bases; unmatched junction nucleotides: 9. Germline CDR1 and CDR2: SNHLY and FYNNEI. CDR3 size: 13 residues. The CDR3 region has the DNA TGTGCCAGCCTACTCCCGGGGGGGTTCGAGCAGTACTTC. It translates to CASLLPGGFEQYF.

In its sample, this clonotype was seen many times. The chain uses TRBV5-1 and TRBJ1-1, with D possibly being TRBD1 (5 bases). Per the germline V gene, CDR1 is SGHRS and CDR2 is YFSETQ. The CDR3 has 15 amino acids. V shed 1 base and J shed 0 bases, with 10 bases lying between them. For the CDR3, the DNA is TGCGCCAGCAGCTTGTCTTCAGGGATGAACACTGAAGCTTTCTTT. Its translation is CASSLSSGMNTEAFF.

This clonotype was counted ten times or more. CDR3 amino acids: CAWSADRGIYNEQFF. The DNA of the CDR3 is TGTGCCTGGAGTGCGGACAGGGGGATATACAATGAGCAGTTCTTC. V gene TRBV30 combines with J gene TRBJ2-1, with 10 positions matching TRBD1. The germline V gene has CDR1 GTSNPN and CDR2 SVGIG (reference sequence). The junction had 4 bases not matched to a gene; V was cut back by 1 base and J by 4 bases. The CDR3 runs to 15 residues.

This clonotype was picked up a small number of times. The rearrangement uses TRBV5-8 and TRBJ1-5, with 10 positions matching TRBD1. V shed 6 bases, J shed 8 bases, and the junction held 8 bases outside the gene matches. This CDR3 is 14 amino acids long. Germline V CDR1 and CDR2: SGHTS, YDEGEE. This chain's CDR3 is CASNLRTGGEPQHF. The DNA for the CDR3 is TGTGCCAGCAACTTAAGGACAGGGGGGGAGCCCCAGCATTTT.

This clonotype was seen repeatedly, ten times or more. The V and J genes are TRBV6-2 or TRBV6-3 and TRBJ2-7; TRBD2 might be the D (5 bases). V gave up 2 bases and J gave up 3 bases, with 8 bases separating them. This CDR3 is built from 13 residues. Germline values: CDR1 MNHEY, CDR2 SVGEGT. CDR3 DNA sequence: TGTGCCAGCAGTTACGATCGGGGCTACGAGCAGTACTTC. This encodes CASSYDRGYEQYF.

This clonotype was seen ten or more times. V and J are TRBV18 and TRBJ1-1; 10 bases map to TRBD1. The CDR3 sequence is 16 residues long. The germline gives CDR1 KGHSH, CDR2 LQKENI. J was trimmed by 1 base and V by 5 bases; bases with no gene match: 7. The chain's CDR3 is CASSSPGQGQNTEAFF. The DNA of the CDR3 is TGTGCCAGCTCATCCCCGGGACAGGGGCAGAACACTGAAGCTTTCTTT. Looking up the rest from reference TRBV18 and TRBJ1-1 gives the full variable domain: NAGVMQNPRHLVRRRGQEARLRCSPMKGHSHVYWYRQLPEEGLKFMVYLQKENIIDESGMPKERFSAEFPKEGPSILRIQQVVRGDSAAYFCASSSPGQGQNTEAFFGQGTRLTVV.

This clonotype was detected a few times. The CDR3 bases are TGTGCCAGCAGCTTAGATTCGCCGCAGGGAGCTCTATATGGCTACACCTTC. This sequence encodes CASSLDSPQGALYGYTF. The chain has TRBV11-2 and TRBJ1-2, with D maybe TRBD1 (5 bases). This CDR3 spans 17 amino acids. Trimming took 0 bases from V and 5 from J, leaving 19 bases between them. CDR1 is SGHAT and CDR2 is FQNNGV in the germline V gene.

In its sample, this clonotype was seen once. The chain carries TRBV5-5 and TRBJ2-1; 7 positions agree with TRBD2. The CDR3 covers 15 residues. The V segment lost 6 bases and the J segment 4 bases; nucleotides outside the gene matches: 10. CDR1 is SGHKS and CDR2 is YYEKEE in the germline V gene (reference sequence). The CDR3 bases are TGTGCCAGCAACCAGAAGGGAGGGCCTTACAATGAGCAGTTCTTC. It codes for CASNQKGGPYNEQFF.

This clonotype has ten or more counts. The chain combines TRBV2 with TRBJ2-3; TRBD2 aligns across 9 bases. CDR1 and CDR2 from the germline V gene are SNHLY and FYNNEI. CDR3 length equals 15 residues. Trimming removed 9 bases from V and 2 bases from J; junction bases left unmatched: 9. The CDR3 here is CASEREVGLTDTQYF. Written as DNA, the CDR3 is TGTGCCAGTGAGCGGGAGGTGGGCCTCACAGATACGCAGTATTTT.

With respect to this clonotype: A much larger clonotype is one base distant, so this may be a read error. This CDR3 is CASRRGPEAFF. For the CDR3, the DNA is TGTGCCAGCAGGCGGGGCCCTGAAGCTTTCTTT. The gene calls are TRBV2 and TRBJ1-1; D possibly corresponds to TRBD1 (5 bases). V was cut by 6 bases and J by 6 bases, with 8 bases left in between. There are 11 residues in the CDR3. The germline V gene has CDR1 SNHLY and CDR2 FYNNEI.

The chain uses TRBV28 and TRBJ1-2; D not certain. Germline values: CDR1 MDHEN, CDR2 SYDVKM. The V end was cut by 10 bases, the J end by 0 bases, with 9 bases between. The CDR3 sequence is 12 residues long. Here the CDR3 reads CATSETNYGYTF. The CDR3 DNA reads as TGTGCCACCTCAGAAACTAACTATGGCTACACCTTC.

At least ten counts were recorded for this clonotype. This sequence joins TRBV5-1 and TRBJ2-1; a weak D match, TRBD2 (5 bases). Trimming removed 5 bases from V and 10 bases from J, with 16 bases in between. The CDR3 extends over 13 amino acids. The germline V gene encodes CDR1 SGHRS and CDR2 YFSETQ. CDR3 coding DNA: TGCGCCAGCAGACCTGGTAGCTGGGAGGAGCAGTTCTTC. Its translation is CASRPGSWEEQFF. Full variable domain (outside the CDR3, taken from reference TRBV5-1 and TRBJ2-1): KAGVTQTPRYLIKTRGQQVTLSCSPISGHRSVSWYQQTPGQGLQFLFEYFSETQRNKGNFPGRFSGRQFSNSRSEMNVSTLELGDSALYLCASRPGSWEEQFFGPGTRLTVL.

This clonotype was found many times. The chain carries TRBV3-1 and TRBJ2-7, with a weak D call TRBD2 (5 bases). The V end lost 1 base, the J end lost 6 bases, and 13 bases lay between the germline ends. This CDR3 is 14 amino acids long. Per germline, CDR1 LGHDT and CDR2 YNNKEL (reference sequence). The CDR3 loop is CASSQGGLQLEQYF. CDR3 nucleotide sequence: TGTGCCAGCAGCCAAGGCGGACTCCAACTCGAGCAGTACTTC.

V gene TRBV28 combines with J gene TRBJ2-7, with D maybe TRBD2 (6 bases). Germline V gene lookup returns CDR1 MDHEN and CDR2 SYDVKM. CDR3 length equals 13 residues. Trimming shortened V by 6 bases and J by 2 bases, and 11 bases separated the two germline ends. DNA of the CDR3: TGTGCCAGCAGGGGCCGGGAGCCCTACGAGCAGTACTTC. Its translation: CASRGREPYEQYF.

At least ten counts were recorded for this clonotype. The V and J genes are TRBV2 and TRBJ2-7, with D unclear. The CDR3 totals 11 residues. Trimming cost V 5 bases and J 9 bases, with 11 bases left between them. Germline V gives CDR1 SNHLY, CDR2 FYNNEI. CDR3 amino acids: CASSPFRGQYF. The CDR3 DNA reads TGTGCCAGCAGTCCCTTCCGTGGGCAGTACTTC.

This clonotype has a handful of counts. The genes are TRBV19 and TRBJ2-3; 8 bases match TRBD1. Germline CDR1 and CDR2: LNHDA and SQIVND (reference sequence). Trimming removed 7 bases from V and 1 base from J; junction bases left unmatched: 4. The CDR3 is 14 residues long. CDR3 in DNA: TGTGCCAGTACCCCGACAGGGGGCACAGATACGCAGTATTTT. This gives the protein CASTPTGGTDTQYF.

CDR3 nucleotide sequence: TGCAGTGCTAGATTGACACGTGAGACGGCTGAAGCTTTCTTT. This encodes CSARLTRETAEAFF. V is TRBV20-1 and J is TRBJ1-1, with D uncertain. V was shortened by 2 bases and J by 6 bases, with 16 bases between the two germline ends. CDR1 DFQATT and CDR2 SNEGSKA come from the germline V gene (reference sequence). CDR3 length equals 14 residues.

In its sample, this clonotype was seen many times. J is TRBJ1-5 and V is TRBV6-1; 7 bases are shared with TRBD1. Per the germline V gene, CDR1 is MNHNS and CDR2 is SASEGT. Losses at the gene ends were 8 bases for V and 1 base for J; bases not matched to a gene: 11. The length of the CDR3 is 16 residues. DNA of the CDR3: TGTGCCAGCTCGGTCGAGGGACAGTTAAGCAATCAGCCCCAGCATTTT. This gives the protein CASSVEGQLSNQPQHF.

This clonotype appeared many times. The chain employs TRBV11-2 and TRBJ2-1, with 7 nucleotides matching TRBD2. Trimming took 0 bases from V and 9 from J; bases not matched to a gene: 8. Germline V lookup: CDR1 SGHAT, CDR2 FQNNGV. The CDR3 spans 15 residues. Here the CDR3 reads CASSLDQFWGGEQFF. CDR3 nucleotides: TGTGCCAGCAGCTTAGACCAGTTCTGGGGGGGTGAGCAGTTCTTC.

V usage is TRBV19 and J usage is TRBJ2-1, with 8 positions matching TRBD1. CDR1 is LNHDA, CDR2 SQIVND, per germline (reference sequence). J lost 6 bases, V lost 5 bases, and 9 bases had no gene match. This CDR3 comprises 15 residues. The CDR3 here is CASSPGQGSRNEQFF. Written as DNA, the CDR3 is TGTGCCAGTAGTCCTGGACAGGGTAGCCGCAATGAGCAGTTCTTC. Supplemented by reference TRBV19 and TRBJ2-1, the full variable domain reads DGGITQSPKYLFRKEGQNVTLSCEQNLNHDAMYWYRQDPGQGLRLIYYSQIVNDFQKGDIAEGYSVSREKKESFPLTVTSAQKNPTAFYLCASSPGQGSRNEQFFGPGTRLTVL.

This clonotype was detected ten times or more. The J gene is TRBJ1-1, the V gene TRBV28, with D perhaps matching TRBD1 (6 bases). The V gene lost 6 bases and the J gene lost 0 bases, with 29 bases spanning the gap. The germline CDR1 and CDR2 sequences are MDHEN and SYDVKM. The CDR3 is 20 amino acids. As DNA, the CDR3 is TGTGCCAGCAGACAAGAAGCGTTACGTGGGGAGGGGGGCCTGAACACTGAAGCTTTCTTT. Residues: CASRQEALRGEGGLNTEAFF.

This clonotype was counted ten times or more. V gene TRBV2 combines with J gene TRBJ1-5, with D unresolved. CDR3 length: 14 amino acids. CDR1 is SNHLY and CDR2 is FYNNEI in the germline V gene. Trimming cost V 7 bases and J 0 bases, with 10 bases left between them. CDR3 sequence: CASTQFYSNQPQHF. CDR3 bases: TGTGCCAGCACACAGTTTTATAGCAATCAGCCCCAGCATTTT.

This clonotype showed up many times. The chain recombines TRBV5-6 with TRBJ2-3; TRBD1 is a possible D gene (5 bases). Germline V gene sequence: CDR1 SGHDT, CDR2 YYEEEE. Trimming shortened V by 4 bases and J by 5 bases, and 11 bases separated the two germline ends. The CDR3 is 13 residues long. The chain's CDR3 is CASSPGFLDTQYF. CDR3 nucleotides: TGTGCCAGCAGCCCAGGGTTTTTAGATACGCAGTATTTT.